This T cell receptor (beta chain) originates from a study of Graves' ophthalmopathy and Graves' hyperthyroidism. Overall study: By definition, stable hyperthyroidism involved no ophthalmopathy within 18 months of follow-up.

Germline V CDR1 and CDR2: MGHDK, SYGVNS. CDR3 length: 15 residues. Study-level results: Ophthalmopathy versus stable hyperthyroidism: 13-signature model gave roughly 88% sensitivity, 75% to 82% specificity.

TCR beta CDR3 regions were amplified from RNA transcripts. After a first-round RT-PCR with HTBI primers, a second-round multiplex PCR was run. TCRdb used MiXCR to reprocess the multiplex PCR reads, holding one entry per CDR3 protein. The sample holds about 500,000 distinct CDR3 sequences, under 40% seen once. Regarding this clonotype: Its antigen remains unknown. One end of the junction is discordant with germline, which a read error may explain.

The chain couples TRBV25-1 to TRBJ2-5; 10 nucleotides agree with TRBD1. The sample comprised peripheral blood or thyroid tissue (not recorded which). The sequence was obtained from an adult man with Graves' hyperthyroidism. CDR3 DNA: TGTGGCAGCAGCGTAGACAGGGGGCGCGGAGAGACCCAGTACTTC. Residues: CGSSVDRGRGETQYF. Together with reference TRBV25-1 and TRBJ2-5, the CDR3 gives the full variable domain: EADIYQTPRYLVIGTGKKITLECSQTMGHDKMYWYQQDPGMELHLIHYSYGVNSTEKGDLSSESTVSRIRTEHFPLTLESARPSHTSQYLCGSSVDRGRGETQYFGPGTRLLVL.